Listed here are 9 T cell receptor beta chains from one sample, sequenced in a study of blood T cell repertoires in COVID-19. The assay was immunoSEQ multiplex PCR, and TCRdb's table has in-frame clones only and misses some. The sample records about 260,000 clones, roughly nine tenths being singletons. Source material: peripheral blood. The source of these receptors is a man in his sixties who had recovered from COVID-19.

This chain links TRBV5-8 with TRBJ2-2; no clear D. Trimming shortened V by 6 bases and J by 4 bases, and 10 bases separated the two germline ends. The CDR3 extends over 13 amino acids. The germline CDR1 and CDR2 sequences are SGHTS and YDEGEE. The CDR3 region has the DNA TGTGCCAGCACCCCCCGAGGCACCGGGGAGCTGTTTTTT. Protein: CASTPRGTGELFF.

The V and J genes are TRBV5-1 and TRBJ1-2; tentative D call: TRBD1 (5 bases). The CDR3 contains 12 residues. The germline CDR1 and CDR2 sequences are SGHRS and YFSETQ. The ends were cut back, 4 bases at V and 6 bases at J, with 10 bases in the middle. In nucleotides, the CDR3 is TGCGCCAGCAGCCGACAGTTAGATGGCTACACCTTC. It yields the protein CASSRQLDGYTF.

This clone was detected once. V usage is TRBV13 and J usage is TRBJ2-1; 9 bases align to TRBD2. The V gene end was trimmed by 6 bases and the J gene end by 3 bases; junction bases not matched to a gene: 6. Germline V CDR1 and CDR2: PRHDT, FYEKMQ (reference sequence). The CDR3 has 15 amino acids. CDR3 loop: CASRFSGGDYNEQFF. The CDR3 nucleotides read TGTGCCAGCAGATTTAGCGGGGGTGACTACAATGAGCAGTTCTTC.

The gene calls are TRBV27 and TRBJ1-1; 8 bases agree with TRBD1. From germline, CDR1 is MNHEY and CDR2 SMNVEV (reference sequence). V trimming: 5 bases; J trimming: 2 bases; junction bases outside the gene matches: 13. This CDR3 spans 17 amino acids. The CDR3 reads CASSPTGGRGGNTEAFF. CDR3 nucleotides: TGTGCCAGCAGTCCTACAGGGGGAAGGGGAGGTAACACTGAAGCTTTCTTT.

The chain uses TRBV9 and TRBJ1-2, with 10 bases fitting TRBD1. From germline, CDR1 is SGDLS and CDR2 YYNGEE. The CDR3 has 15 residues. With 3 bases clipped from V and 4 bases from J, the junction kept 6 bases outside the gene matches. The CDR3 sequence is CASSGKTGGSYGYTF. The DNA for the CDR3 is TGTGCCAGCAGCGGAAAGACAGGGGGCAGCTATGGCTACACCTTC.

The chain employs TRBV27 and TRBJ1-5; perhaps TRBD1 as D (5 bases). The CDR3 contains 13 residues. Trimming stripped 6 bases from V and 6 bases from J, with 12 bases between. CDR1 is MNHEY, CDR2 SMNVEV, per germline (reference sequence). The CDR3 sequence: CASRVQGGQPQHF. The DNA of the CDR3 is TGTGCCAGCAGGGTCCAGGGAGGTCAGCCCCAGCATTTT.

This chain uses TRBV12-1 with TRBJ2-3; the tabulated D call, TRBD2, remains unverified against the DNA. TRBV12-1 is labeled a pseudogene. This CDR3 has 19 residues. CDR3 sequence (DNA): TGTGCCAGCAGCTTTGCGGGGGGGGGACTAGACGCACGAGCAGATACGCAGTATTTT. This encodes CASSFAGGGLDARADTQYF.

This sequence joins TRBV6-2 or TRBV6-3 and TRBJ2-2; tentatively, D is TRBD1 (5 bases). The CDR3 consists of 16 residues. Trimming left V 6 bases short and J 2 bases short, with 16 bases between. The germline V gene has CDR1 MNHEY and CDR2 SVGEGT. The DNA of the CDR3 is TGTGCCAGCAGCCTTGGGGCCAGGGTAAACACCGGGGAGCTGTTTTTT. It encodes CASSLGARVNTGELFF.

This rearrangement joins TRBV13 to TRBJ2-7, with D maybe TRBD1 (5 bases). V was trimmed by 9 bases and J by 3 bases, leaving 21 bases between them. The germline V gene encodes CDR1 PRHDT and CDR2 FYEKMQ (reference sequence). The CDR3 has 15 residues. The CDR3 DNA sequence: TGTGCCAGACTATGGGCTAGACAGCAAATCTACGAGCAGTACTTC. Translating it yields CARLWARQQIYEQYF.